This TCR beta chain comes out of a study of CD8+CD57+ T cells in acquired aplastic anemia. Background on the study: Sorted CD4+ and CD8+ cells gave an average of about 3.4 ug of DNA.

For sequencing, patients were chosen who had shown expansion of CD8+CD57+ cells by flow cytometry. Patients had undergone no therapy by the time their blood was sampled. The ends lost 0 bases at V and 5 bases at J; junction bases unmatched: 16. CDR1 MNHEY and CDR2 SVGEGT come from the germline V gene. The CDR3 extends over 18 amino acids. According to the study, genomic DNA was the template for TCR beta VDJ and CDR3 profiling. TCRdb reprocessed the reads with MiXCR, giving one entry per CDR3 protein. Counted here are about 160,000 distinct CDR3 sequences, around half occurring once; the ten biggest clones make up more than 30%. A word on this clonotype: One base away lies a much larger clone, so this may be a sequencing read error.

V usage is TRBV6-2 or TRBV6-3 and J usage is TRBJ2-7; TRBD2 matches at 7 bases. This sequence was found in a human donor with aplastic anemia. The sample taken for sequencing was sorted CD4+, CD8+, or CD8+CD57+ T cells (not recorded which) from PBMCs. The CDR3 here is CASSYSYGGRGGVHEQYF. The CDR3, as DNA: TGTGCCAGCAGTTACTCGTACGGCGGGAGAGGTGGAGTCCACGAGCAGTACTTC.